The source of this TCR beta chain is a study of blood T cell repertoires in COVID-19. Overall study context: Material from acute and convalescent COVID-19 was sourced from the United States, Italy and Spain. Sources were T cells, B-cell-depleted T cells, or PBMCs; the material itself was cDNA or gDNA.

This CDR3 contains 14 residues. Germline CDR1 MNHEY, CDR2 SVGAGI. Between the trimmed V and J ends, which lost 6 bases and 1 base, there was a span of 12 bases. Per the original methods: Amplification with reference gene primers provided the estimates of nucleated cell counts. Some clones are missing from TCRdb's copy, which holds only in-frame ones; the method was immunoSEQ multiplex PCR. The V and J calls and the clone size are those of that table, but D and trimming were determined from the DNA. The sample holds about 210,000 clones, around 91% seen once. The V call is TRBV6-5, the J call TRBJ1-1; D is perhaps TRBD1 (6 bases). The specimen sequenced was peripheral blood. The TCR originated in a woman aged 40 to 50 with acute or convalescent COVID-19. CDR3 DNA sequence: TGTGCCAGCAGCCACAGGGATAAGAACACTGAAGCTTTCTTT. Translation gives CASSHRDKNTEAFF.